The source of this T cell receptor beta chain is a study of blood T cells in healthy people across ages. This clonotype was counted ten times or more. Its antigen is as yet unknown. Study results and limitations: A conclusive naive versus antigen-experienced comparison was prevented by the unsorted PBMCs.

The authors ran a second PCR of about 7 to 11 cycles using a sample-barcoded 5' primer and a J-beta primer mix. From the 5' RACE reads, TCRdb called clonotypes with MiXCR, one entry per CDR3 protein. The table shows 850,000 to 950,000 distinct CDR3 sequences, with roughly 26% occurring only once. Every sample had a minimum of 6 million PBMCs isolated. V shed 5 bases and J 4 bases; nucleotides not matched to a gene: 9. The CDR3 has 15 amino acids. Germline V gene data show CDR1 as SGHAT and CDR2 as FQNNGV. This chain links TRBV11-2 with TRBJ2-3; 7 bases map to TRBD1. The sequenced sample was blood. This clonotype was sampled from an elderly woman in good health. CDR3: CASSLQDRVADTQYF. Here the CDR3 DNA reads TGTGCCAGCAGCCTTCAAGACAGGGTAGCAGATACGCAGTATTTT.